Presented here are 2 T cell receptor beta chains from one specimen sequenced in a study of control samples from healthy donors and cancer patients. The data were produced by immunoSEQ multiplex PCR, yet TCRdb's version contains in-frame clones alone and is incomplete. This table holds roughly 140,000 clones, approximately 88% found once. The sequencing sample was made of blood. Every receptor here comes from a man aged 25-45 years in good health.

CDR3 DNA: TGTGCCAGCAGCTTAGCTTCGCAAAAGGGGGCCAATGAGCAGTTCTTC. Residues: CASSLASQKGANEQFF. The chain couples TRBV7-3 to TRBJ2-1, with 7 bases matching TRBD1. The CDR3 spans 16 residues. The V gene end was trimmed by 2 bases and the J gene end by 6 bases; junction bases not matched to a gene: 10. Germline CDR1 is SGHTA and CDR2 is FQGTGA.

The rearrangement joins TRBV21-1 to TRBJ2-1. TRBV21-1 is annotated as a pseudogene. The CDR3 length is 16 residues. CDR3 in DNA: TGTGCCAGCAGCAAAGTTCACCTCTTTGGTTACAATGAGCAGTTCTTC. It yields the protein CASSKVHLFGYNEQFF.